This T cell receptor beta chain is from a study of T cell responses to AZD1222 COVID-19 vaccine. General observations from the study: Mapped onto spike, vaccine-associated CD4 TCRs spanned it and were dominant at 160-218 and 743-854. The study sampled repertoires only after the peak T cell response.

Clones were read by immunoSEQ multiplex PCR, and TCRdb kept only the in-frame ones, dropping some. The sample includes about 110,000 clones, 87% of them seen just once. Note on this clone: Its antigen is not known.

Trimming removed 4 bases from V and 6 bases from J, with 13 bases in between. CDR1 and CDR2 from the germline V gene are SGHNT and YYREEE (reference sequence). This CDR3 spans 13 amino acids. The receptor was derived from an adult in good health. This sequence joins TRBV5-4 and TRBJ1-1, with D possibly matching TRBD1 (5 bases). Source: peripheral blood, taken on day 0 of AZD1222 vaccination. The CDR3: CASSLPTGAEAFF. For the CDR3, the DNA is TGTGCCAGCAGCCTCCCGACGGGGGCTGAAGCTTTCTTT.